This T cell receptor (beta chain) appears in the sequencing data of a study of a mutant IDH1 vaccine in newly diagnosed glioma. Study summary: Scheduled for weeks 1, 3, 5, 7, 11, 15, 19 and 23, eight vaccinations were given to patients. Treated patients were roughly 62% male, approximately 38% female, mean age approximately 42 years.

The table came from immunoSEQ multiplex PCR; TCRdb's copy has only in-frame clones and leaves some out. Altogether 30,000 to 45,000 clones are present, around three quarters being singletons, with the ten largest covering around 5.9%. For this clone: Its antigen is unknown.

Time point indicated: week 5, during vaccination. Each dose delivered 300 ug of mutant IDH1 20-mer peptide subcutaneously with imiquimod. CDR1 is MNHEY and CDR2 is SMNVEV in the germline V gene (reference sequence). V was trimmed by 5 bases and J by 5 bases, leaving 9 bases between them. The CDR3 runs to 12 residues. The source was PBMCs, collected from a glioma patient whose treatment included an IDH1 peptide vaccine. J is TRBJ1-2 and V is TRBV27; no clear D gene. This TCR was recovered from a man between 35 and 55 years old with glioma. CDR3 loop: CASSATGYGYTF. CDR3 DNA sequence: TGTGCCAGCAGTGCGACGGGTTATGGCTACACCTTC.